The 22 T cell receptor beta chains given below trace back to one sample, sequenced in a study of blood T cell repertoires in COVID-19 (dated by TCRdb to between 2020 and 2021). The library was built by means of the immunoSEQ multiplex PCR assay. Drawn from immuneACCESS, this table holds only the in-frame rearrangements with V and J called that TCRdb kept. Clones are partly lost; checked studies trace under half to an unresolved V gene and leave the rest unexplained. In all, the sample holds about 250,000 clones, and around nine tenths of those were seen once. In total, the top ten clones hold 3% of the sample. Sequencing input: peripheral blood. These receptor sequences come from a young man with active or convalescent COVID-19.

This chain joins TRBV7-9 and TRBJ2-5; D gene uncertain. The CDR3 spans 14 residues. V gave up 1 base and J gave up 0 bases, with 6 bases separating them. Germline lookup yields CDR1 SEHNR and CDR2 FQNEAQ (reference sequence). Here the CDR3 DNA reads TGTGCCAGCAGCTTAGTCCAGTACCAAGAGACCCAGTACTTC. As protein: CASSLVQYQETQYF.

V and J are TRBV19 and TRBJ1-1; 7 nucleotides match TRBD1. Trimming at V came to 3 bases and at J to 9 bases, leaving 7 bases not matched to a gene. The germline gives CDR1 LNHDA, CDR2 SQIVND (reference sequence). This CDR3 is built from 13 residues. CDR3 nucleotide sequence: TGTGCCAGTAGTATCCGAAGGGGGCTCCAAGCTTTCTTT. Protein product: CASSIRRGLQAFF. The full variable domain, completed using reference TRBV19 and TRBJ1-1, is DGGITQSPKYLFRKEGQNVTLSCEQNLNHDAMYWYRQDPGQGLRLIYYSQIVNDFQKGDIAEGYSVSREKKESFPLTVTSAQKNPTAFYLCASSIRRGLQAFFGQGTRLTVV.

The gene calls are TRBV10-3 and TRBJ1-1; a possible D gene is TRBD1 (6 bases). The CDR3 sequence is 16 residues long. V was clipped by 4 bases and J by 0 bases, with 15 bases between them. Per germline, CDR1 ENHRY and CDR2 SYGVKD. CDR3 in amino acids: CAISGWQGQMNTEAFF. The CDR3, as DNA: TGTGCCATCAGTGGATGGCAGGGACAAATGAACACTGAAGCTTTCTTT.

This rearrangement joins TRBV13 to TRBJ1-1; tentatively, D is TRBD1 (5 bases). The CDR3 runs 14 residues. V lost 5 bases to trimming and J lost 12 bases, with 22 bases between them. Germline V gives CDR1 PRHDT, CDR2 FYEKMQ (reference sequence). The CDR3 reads CASSTRTRVVGTFF. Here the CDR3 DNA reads TGTGCCAGCAGCACCCGGACACGGGTAGTTGGAACTTTCTTT.

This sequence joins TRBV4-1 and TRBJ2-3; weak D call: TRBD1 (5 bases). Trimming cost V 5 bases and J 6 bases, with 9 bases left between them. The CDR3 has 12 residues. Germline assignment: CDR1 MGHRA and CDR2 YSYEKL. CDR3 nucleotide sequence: TGCGCCAGCAGCTCTGCAGGGGATACGCAGTATTTT. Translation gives CASSSAGDTQYF.

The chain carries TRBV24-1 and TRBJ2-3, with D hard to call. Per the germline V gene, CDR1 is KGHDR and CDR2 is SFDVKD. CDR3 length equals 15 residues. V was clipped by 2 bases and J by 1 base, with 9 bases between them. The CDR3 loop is CATSDSRGGTDTQYF. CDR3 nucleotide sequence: TGTGCCACCAGTGATTCACGCGGAGGCACAGATACGCAGTATTTT.

The CDR3 DNA reads TGTGCCAGCAGTTTACCGGGGGGCAATCAGCCCCAGCATTTT. It encodes CASSLPGGNQPQHF. The V call is TRBV27, the J call TRBJ1-5, with a possible D match to TRBD1 (5 bases). This CDR3 comprises 14 residues. From germline, CDR1 is MNHEY and CDR2 SMNVEV (reference sequence). The V and J ends lost 2 bases and 2 bases respectively, with 7 bases between them.

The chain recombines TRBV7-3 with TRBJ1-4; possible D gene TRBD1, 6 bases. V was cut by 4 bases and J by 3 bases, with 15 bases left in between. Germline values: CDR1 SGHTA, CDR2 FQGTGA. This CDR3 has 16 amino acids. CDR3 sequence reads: CASSYTGLGANEKLFF. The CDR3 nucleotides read TGTGCCAGCAGCTATACAGGGTTAGGAGCTAATGAAAAACTGTTTTTT.

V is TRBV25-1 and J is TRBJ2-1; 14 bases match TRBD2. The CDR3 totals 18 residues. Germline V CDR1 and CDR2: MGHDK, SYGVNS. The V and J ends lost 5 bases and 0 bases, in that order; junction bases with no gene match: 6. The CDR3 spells CASSPRGTSGSSYNEQFF. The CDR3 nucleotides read TGTGCCAGCAGTCCCAGGGGGACTAGCGGGAGCTCCTACAATGAGCAGTTCTTC. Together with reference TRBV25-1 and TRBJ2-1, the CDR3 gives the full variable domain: EADIYQTPRYLVIGTGKKITLECSQTMGHDKMYWYQQDPGMELHLIHYSYGVNSTEKGDLSSESTVSRIRTEHFPLTLESARPSHTSQYLCASSPRGTSGSSYNEQFFGPGTRLTVL.

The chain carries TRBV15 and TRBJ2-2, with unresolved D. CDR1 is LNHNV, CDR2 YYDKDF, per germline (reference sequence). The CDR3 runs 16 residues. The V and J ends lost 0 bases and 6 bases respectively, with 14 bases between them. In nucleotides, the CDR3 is TGTGCCACCAGCAGAGATCTCCCCCAGGCTTCCGGGGAGCTGTTTTTT. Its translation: CATSRDLPQASGELFF.

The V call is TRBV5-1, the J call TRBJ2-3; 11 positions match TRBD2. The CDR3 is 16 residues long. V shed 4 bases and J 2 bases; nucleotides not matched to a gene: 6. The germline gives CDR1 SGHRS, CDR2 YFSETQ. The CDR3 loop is CASSPLTSGATDTQYF. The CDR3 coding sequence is TGCGCCAGCAGCCCCCTGACTAGCGGGGCCACAGATACGCAGTATTTT.

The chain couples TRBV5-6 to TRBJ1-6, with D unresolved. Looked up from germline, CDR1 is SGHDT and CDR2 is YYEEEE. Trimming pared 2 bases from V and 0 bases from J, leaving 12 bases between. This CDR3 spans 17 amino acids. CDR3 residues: CASSLKSSFSYNSPLHF. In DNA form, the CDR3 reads TGTGCCAGCAGCTTAAAATCGAGCTTCTCCTATAATTCACCCCTCCACTTT.

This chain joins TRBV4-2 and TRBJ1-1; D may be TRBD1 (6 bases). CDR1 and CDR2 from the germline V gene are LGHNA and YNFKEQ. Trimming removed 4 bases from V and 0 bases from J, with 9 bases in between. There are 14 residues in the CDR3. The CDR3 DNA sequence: TGTGCCAGCAGCCCGGACAGCTTGAACACTGAAGCTTTCTTT. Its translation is CASSPDSLNTEAFF.

Here the CDR3 reads CSVGTSGGAWLETQYF. CDR3 bases: TGCAGCGTCGGGACTAGCGGGGGGGCCTGGCTGGAGACCCAGTACTTC. The chain is built from TRBV29-1 and TRBJ2-5, with 16 bases lining up with TRBD2. The ends lost 6 bases at V and 5 bases at J; junction bases unmatched: 9. The CDR3 consists of 16 residues. Germline V gene lookup returns CDR1 SQVTM and CDR2 ANQGSEA.

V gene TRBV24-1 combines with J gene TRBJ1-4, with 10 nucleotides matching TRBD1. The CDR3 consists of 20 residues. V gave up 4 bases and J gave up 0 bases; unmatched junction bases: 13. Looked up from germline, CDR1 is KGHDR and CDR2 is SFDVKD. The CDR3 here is CATSEGLTGGQRPTNEKLFF. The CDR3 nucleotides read TGTGCCACCAGTGAAGGGCTGACAGGGGGCCAAAGACCAACTAATGAAAAACTGTTTTTT.

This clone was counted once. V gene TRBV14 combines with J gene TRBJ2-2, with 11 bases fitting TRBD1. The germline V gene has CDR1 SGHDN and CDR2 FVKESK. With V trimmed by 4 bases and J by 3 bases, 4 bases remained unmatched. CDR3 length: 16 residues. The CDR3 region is CASSLWTGGHTGELFF. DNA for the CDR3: TGTGCCAGCAGCCTATGGACAGGGGGCCACACCGGGGAGCTGTTTTTT.

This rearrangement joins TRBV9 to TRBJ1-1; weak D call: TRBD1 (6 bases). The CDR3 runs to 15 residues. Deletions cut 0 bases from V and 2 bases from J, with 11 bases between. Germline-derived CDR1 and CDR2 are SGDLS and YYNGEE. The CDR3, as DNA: TGTGCCAGCAGCGTAGGCCCCAGGGGAAACACTGAAGCTTTCTTT. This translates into CASSVGPRGNTEAFF.

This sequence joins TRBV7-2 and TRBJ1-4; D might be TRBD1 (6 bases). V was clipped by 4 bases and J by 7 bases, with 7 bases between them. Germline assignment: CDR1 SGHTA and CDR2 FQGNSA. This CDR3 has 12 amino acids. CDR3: CASSWGPEKLFF. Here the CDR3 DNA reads TGTGCCAGCAGCTGGGGGCCTGAAAAACTGTTTTTT.

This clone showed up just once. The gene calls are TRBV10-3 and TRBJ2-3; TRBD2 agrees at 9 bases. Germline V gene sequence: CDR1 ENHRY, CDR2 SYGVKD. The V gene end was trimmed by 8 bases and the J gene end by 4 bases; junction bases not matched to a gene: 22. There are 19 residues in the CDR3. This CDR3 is CAIAGREGSGGPAADTQYF. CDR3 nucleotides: TGTGCCATCGCAGGGCGGGAGGGTAGCGGGGGCCCCGCCGCAGATACGCAGTATTTT.

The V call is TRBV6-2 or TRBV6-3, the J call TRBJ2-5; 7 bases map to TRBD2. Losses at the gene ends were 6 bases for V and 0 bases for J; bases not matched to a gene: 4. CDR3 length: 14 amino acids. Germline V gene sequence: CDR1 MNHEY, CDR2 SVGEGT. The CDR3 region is CASSLTSNQETQYF. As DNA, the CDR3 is TGTGCCAGCAGCTTGACTAGCAACCAAGAGACCCAGTACTTC.

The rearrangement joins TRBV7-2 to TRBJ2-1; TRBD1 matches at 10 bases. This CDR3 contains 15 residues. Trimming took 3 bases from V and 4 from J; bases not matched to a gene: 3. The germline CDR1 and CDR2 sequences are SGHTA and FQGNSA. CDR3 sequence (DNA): TGTGCCAGCAGCTTCGGGGGACAGGGGTACAATGAGCAGTTCTTC. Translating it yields CASSFGGQGYNEQFF.

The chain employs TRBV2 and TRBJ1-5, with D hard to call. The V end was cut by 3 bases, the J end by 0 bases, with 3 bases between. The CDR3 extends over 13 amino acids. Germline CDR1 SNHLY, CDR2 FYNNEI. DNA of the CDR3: TGTGCCAGCAGTGACCTTAGCAATCAGCCCCAGCATTTT. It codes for CASSDLSNQPQHF.